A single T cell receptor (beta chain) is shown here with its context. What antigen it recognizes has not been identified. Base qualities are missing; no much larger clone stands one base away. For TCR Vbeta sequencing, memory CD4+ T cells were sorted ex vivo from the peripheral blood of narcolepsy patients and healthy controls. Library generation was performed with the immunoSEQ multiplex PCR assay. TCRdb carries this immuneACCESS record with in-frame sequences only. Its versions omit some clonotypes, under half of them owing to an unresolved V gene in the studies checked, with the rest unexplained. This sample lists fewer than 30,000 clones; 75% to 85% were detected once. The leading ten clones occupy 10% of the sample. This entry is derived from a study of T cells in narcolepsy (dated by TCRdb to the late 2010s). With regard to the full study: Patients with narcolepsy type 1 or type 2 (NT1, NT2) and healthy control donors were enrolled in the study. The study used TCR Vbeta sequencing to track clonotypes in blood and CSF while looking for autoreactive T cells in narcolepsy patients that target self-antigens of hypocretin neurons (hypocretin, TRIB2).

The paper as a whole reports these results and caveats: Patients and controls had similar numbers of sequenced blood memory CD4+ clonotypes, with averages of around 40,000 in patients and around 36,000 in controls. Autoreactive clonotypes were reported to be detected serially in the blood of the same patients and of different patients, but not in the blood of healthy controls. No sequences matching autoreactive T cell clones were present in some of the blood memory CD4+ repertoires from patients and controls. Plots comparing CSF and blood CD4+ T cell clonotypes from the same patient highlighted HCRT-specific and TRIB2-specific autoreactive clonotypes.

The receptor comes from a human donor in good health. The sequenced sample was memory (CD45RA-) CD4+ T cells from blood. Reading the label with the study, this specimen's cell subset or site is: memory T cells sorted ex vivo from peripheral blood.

The sequenced DNA is TGCGCCAGCAGCTTGCGGGGACTACCAACGGAGACCCAGTACTTC. This codes for CASSLRGLPTETQYF. The rearrangement combines TRBV5-1 with TRBJ2-5; 7 central nucleotides agree with TRBD2. Taken from the germline V gene, the CDR1 and CDR2 loops are SGHRS and YFSETQ. At the junction V is shortened by 1 base and J by 5 bases; bases outside the gene matches: 8. From cysteine to phenylalanine, the CDR3 is 15 amino acids long. Only the CDR3 part of the read is kept: 45 bases, read in frame from the first base. The reference TRBV5-1 and TRBJ2-5 proteins fill in what lies around the CDR3, so the full variable domain reads KAGVTQTPRYLIKTRGQQVTLSCSPISGHRSVSWYQQTPGQGLQFLFEYFSETQRNKGNFPGRFSGRQFSNSRSEMNVSTLELGDSALYLCASSLRGLPTETQYFGPGTRLLVL.